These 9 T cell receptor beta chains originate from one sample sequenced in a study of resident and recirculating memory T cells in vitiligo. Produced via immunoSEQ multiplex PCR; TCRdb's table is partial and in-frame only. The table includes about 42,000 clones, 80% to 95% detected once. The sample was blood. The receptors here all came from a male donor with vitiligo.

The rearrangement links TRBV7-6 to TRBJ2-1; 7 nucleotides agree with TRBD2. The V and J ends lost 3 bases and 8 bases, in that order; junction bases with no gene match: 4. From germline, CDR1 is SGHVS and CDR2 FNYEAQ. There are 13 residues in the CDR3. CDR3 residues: CASSLRLADEQFF. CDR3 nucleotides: TGTGCCAGCAGCTTGAGACTAGCTGATGAGCAGTTCTTC.

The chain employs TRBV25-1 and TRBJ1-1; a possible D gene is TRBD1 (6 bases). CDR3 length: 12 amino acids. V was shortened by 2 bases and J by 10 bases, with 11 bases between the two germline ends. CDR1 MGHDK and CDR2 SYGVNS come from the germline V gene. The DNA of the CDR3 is TGTGCCAGCAGTGAACTGGGGGCAGGAGCTTTCTTT. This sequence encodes CASSELGAGAFF.

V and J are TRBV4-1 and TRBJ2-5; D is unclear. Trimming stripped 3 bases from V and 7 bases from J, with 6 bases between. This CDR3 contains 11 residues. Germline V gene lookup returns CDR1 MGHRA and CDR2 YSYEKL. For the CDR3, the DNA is TGCGCCAGCAGCCATACCGGGACCCAGTACTTC. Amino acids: CASSHTGTQYF.

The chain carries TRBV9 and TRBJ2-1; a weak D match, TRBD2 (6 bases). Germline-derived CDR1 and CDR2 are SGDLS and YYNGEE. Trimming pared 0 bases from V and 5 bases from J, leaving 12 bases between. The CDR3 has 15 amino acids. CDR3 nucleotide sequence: TGTGCCAGCAGCGTAGTTGAGCGGGTGAACAATGAGCAGTTCTTC. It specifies CASSVVERVNNEQFF.

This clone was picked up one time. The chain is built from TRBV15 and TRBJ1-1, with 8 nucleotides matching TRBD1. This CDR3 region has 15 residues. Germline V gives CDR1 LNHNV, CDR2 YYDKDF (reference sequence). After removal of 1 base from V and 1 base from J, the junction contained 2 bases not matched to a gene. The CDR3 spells CATSRGQGRNTEAFF. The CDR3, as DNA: TGTGCCACCAGCAGAGGACAGGGGCGGAACACTGAAGCTTTCTTT.

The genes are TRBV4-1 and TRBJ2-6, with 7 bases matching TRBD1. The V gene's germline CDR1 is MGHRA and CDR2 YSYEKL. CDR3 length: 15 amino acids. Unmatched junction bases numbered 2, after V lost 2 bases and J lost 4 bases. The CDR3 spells CASSQKGAGANVLTF. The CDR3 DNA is TGCGCCAGCAGCCAAAAGGGGGCCGGGGCCAACGTCCTGACTTTC.

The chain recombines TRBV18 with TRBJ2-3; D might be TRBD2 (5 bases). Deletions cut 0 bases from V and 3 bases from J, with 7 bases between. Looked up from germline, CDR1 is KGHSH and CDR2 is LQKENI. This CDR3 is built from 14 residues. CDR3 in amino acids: CASSPPLATDTQYF. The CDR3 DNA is TGTGCCAGCTCACCACCTTTAGCGACAGATACGCAGTATTTT.

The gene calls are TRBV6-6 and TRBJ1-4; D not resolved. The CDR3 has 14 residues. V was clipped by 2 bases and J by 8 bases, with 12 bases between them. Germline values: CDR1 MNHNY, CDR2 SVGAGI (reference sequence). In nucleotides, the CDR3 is TGTGCCAGCAGTTACCAACCCACGGGAGAAAAACTGTTTTTT. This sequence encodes CASSYQPTGEKLFF.

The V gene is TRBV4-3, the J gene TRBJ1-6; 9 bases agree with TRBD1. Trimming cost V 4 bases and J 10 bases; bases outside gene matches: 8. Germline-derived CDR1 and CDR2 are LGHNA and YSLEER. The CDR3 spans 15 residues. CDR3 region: CASSLGGTGQSPLHF. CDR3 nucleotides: TGCGCCAGCAGCCTGGGGGGGACAGGGCAATCACCCCTCCACTTT.